This T cell receptor beta chain emerged from a study of technical replicates of blood from a handful of donors. This clone was detected once. Germline V gives CDR1 SGDLS, CDR2 YYNGEE. CDR3 length equals 12 residues. The V gene lost 3 bases and the J gene lost 7 bases, with 11 bases spanning the gap. Profiled with immunoSEQ multiplex PCR; TCRdb holds only in-frame clones, not every one. This table holds about 100,000 clones, about 95% found once. This chain links TRBV9 with TRBJ2-7; D perhaps matches TRBD2 (6 bases). The sample comprised T cells isolated from PBMCs. The origin of this receptor is a human donor in good health. This CDR3 reads CASSAEGREQYF. CDR3 nucleotide sequence: TGTGCCAGCAGCGCGGAGGGTAGGGAGCAGTACTTC.